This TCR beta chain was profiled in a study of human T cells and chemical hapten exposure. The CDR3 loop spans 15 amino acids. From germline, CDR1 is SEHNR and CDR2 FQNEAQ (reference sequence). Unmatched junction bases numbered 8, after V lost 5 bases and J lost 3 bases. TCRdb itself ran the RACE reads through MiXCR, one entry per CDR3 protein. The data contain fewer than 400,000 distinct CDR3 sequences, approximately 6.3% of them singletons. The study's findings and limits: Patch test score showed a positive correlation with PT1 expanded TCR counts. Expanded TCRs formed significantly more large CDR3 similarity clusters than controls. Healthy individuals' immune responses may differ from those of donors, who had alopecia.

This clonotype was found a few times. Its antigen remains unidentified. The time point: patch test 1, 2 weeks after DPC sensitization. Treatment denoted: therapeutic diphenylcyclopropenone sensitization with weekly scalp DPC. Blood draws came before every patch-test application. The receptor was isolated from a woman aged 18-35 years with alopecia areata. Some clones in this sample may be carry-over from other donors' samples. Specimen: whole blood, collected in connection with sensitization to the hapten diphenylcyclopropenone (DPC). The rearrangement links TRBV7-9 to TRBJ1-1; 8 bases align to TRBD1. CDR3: CASSPVTGVYTEAFF. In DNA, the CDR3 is TGTGCCAGCAGCCCTGTGACAGGGGTCTACACTGAAGCTTTCTTT.